A single sample gave rise to the 28 T cell receptor beta chains below, sequenced in a study of cytomegalovirus exposure and HLA in healthy donors. Primers for the PCR totalled 60 Vbeta and 13 Jbeta. Profiling relied on immunoSEQ multiplex PCR, and the TCRdb table lists in-frame clones only, not all of them. The listing contains more than 90,000 clones. Sequencing was performed on PBMCs. These receptors were obtained from a man aged 40-50 years in good health and CMV-seropositive.

The chain joins TRBV4-2 to TRBJ1-2, with D perhaps TRBD1 (5 bases). Between the trimmed V and J ends, which lost 0 bases and 8 bases, there was a span of 16 bases. Germline CDR1 is LGHNA and CDR2 is YNFKEQ. The CDR3 runs to 15 residues. In DNA, the CDR3 is TGTGCCAGCAGCCAAGAAGCCCAGGCAGGGCGAGGCTACACCTTC. Encoded protein: CASSQEAQAGRGYTF.

The rearrangement uses TRBV5-1 and TRBJ2-2, with unresolved D. The CDR3 length is 14 residues. Trimming pared 1 base from V and 3 bases from J, leaving 7 bases between. Germline values: CDR1 SGHRS, CDR2 YFSETQ. The DNA of the CDR3 is TGCGCCAGCAGCTTGTCACGGGACACCGGGGAGCTGTTTTTT. This codes for CASSLSRDTGELFF.

The chain links TRBV6-1 to TRBJ2-2, with TRBD1 as a possible D gene (5 bases). V was pared by 1 base and J by 6 bases, with 12 bases between. This CDR3 region has 15 residues. Looked up from germline, CDR1 is MNHNS and CDR2 is SASEGT. The CDR3 DNA reads as TGTGCCAGCAGTGAAGTTGACCGCAGGGCCGGGGAGCTGTTTTTT. Translating gives CASSEVDRRAGELFF.

This sequence joins TRBV6-1 and TRBJ1-4, with D uncertain. Germline V gene data show CDR1 as MNHNS and CDR2 as SASEGT. This CDR3 spans 15 amino acids. Trimming took 2 bases from V and 0 from J, leaving 7 bases between them. The CDR3 nucleotides are TGTGCCAGCAGTGAAACCAGTGCAACTAATGAAAAACTGTTTTTT. Amino acids: CASSETSATNEKLFF.

V is TRBV27 and J is TRBJ2-1; possible D gene TRBD2, 5 bases. The CDR3 is 15 residues long. CDR1 and CDR2 from the germline V gene are MNHEY and SMNVEV (reference sequence). V dropped 2 bases and J dropped 6 bases, with 14 bases sitting between them. The CDR3 DNA sequence: TGTGCCAGCAGTTTACCACCAAGGGCGGGCAATGAGCAGTTCTTC. Its protein is CASSLPPRAGNEQFF.

This sequence joins TRBV7-7 and TRBJ2-5; D may be TRBD2 (6 bases). The CDR3 contains 14 residues. The V end was cut by 1 base, the J end by 5 bases, with 11 bases between. The V gene's germline CDR1 is SSHAT and CDR2 FNYEAQ (reference sequence). CDR3 nucleotide sequence: TGTGCCAGCAGCTTAGGGGGGGAGCGGGAGACCCAGTACTTC. It specifies CASSLGGERETQYF.

This rearrangement joins TRBV11-3 to TRBJ2-1, with TRBD2 as a possible D gene (5 bases). Trimming stripped 2 bases from V and 0 bases from J, with 11 bases between. Per germline, CDR1 SGHNT and CDR2 YENEEA. The CDR3 has 16 amino acids. The CDR3 spells CASSLTSDYSYNEQFF. The CDR3 DNA reads as TGTGCCAGCAGCTTAACGTCCGACTACTCCTACAATGAGCAGTTCTTC.

The chain links TRBV5-1 to TRBJ1-4; perhaps TRBD1 as D (5 bases). The germline CDR1 and CDR2 sequences are SGHRS and YFSETQ. The ends were cut back, 0 bases at V and 8 bases at J, with 14 bases in the middle. The CDR3 sequence is 15 residues long. In DNA form, the CDR3 reads TGCGCCAGCAGCTTGGGCAGGGCGACCCCCGAAAAACTGTTTTTT. Its translation: CASSLGRATPEKLFF.

The gene calls are TRBV5-1 and TRBJ2-7, with 8 bases fitting TRBD1. J was trimmed by 2 bases and V by 4 bases; bases with no gene match: 5. The germline V gene has CDR1 SGHRS and CDR2 YFSETQ. The CDR3 is 14 amino acids. The CDR3 protein is CASSHDRGAYEQYF. CDR3 nucleotide sequence: TGCGCCAGCAGCCACGACAGGGGTGCCTACGAGCAGTACTTC.

The rearrangement uses TRBV28 and TRBJ1-2; D is unresolved. The CDR3 runs 14 residues. CDR1 and CDR2 from the germline V gene are MDHEN and SYDVKM. Trimming pared 6 bases from V and 2 bases from J, leaving 13 bases between. The CDR3 DNA reads TGTGCCAGCAGCCTAGCTACAGTCAACTATGGCTACACCTTC. Residues: CASSLATVNYGYTF.

This chain connects TRBV9 to TRBJ2-1; no definite D call. Germline assignment: CDR1 SGDLS and CDR2 YYNGEE. V was trimmed by 4 bases and J by 8 bases, leaving 10 bases between them. The CDR3 runs to 12 residues. The CDR3 is CASSPPLDEQFF. CDR3 coding DNA: TGTGCCAGCAGCCCCCCCCTTGATGAGCAGTTCTTC.

The chain is built from TRBV15 and TRBJ2-2; perhaps TRBD1 as D (6 bases). V was shortened by 8 bases and J by 9 bases, with 28 bases between the two germline ends. CDR3 length: 17 amino acids. The germline V gene has CDR1 LNHNV and CDR2 YYDKDF (reference sequence). This CDR3 is CATGGIDRDTAQRELFF. The CDR3 DNA is TGTGCCACCGGTGGTATTGATCGGGACACCGCTCAACGGGAGCTGTTTTTT.

The rearrangement uses TRBV28 and TRBJ2-5; TRBD2 matches 7 bases. V was clipped by 3 bases and J by 4 bases; unmatched bases: 5. Per the germline V gene, CDR1 is MDHEN and CDR2 is SYDVKM. The CDR3 is 14 amino acids. This CDR3 reads CASSFIGGRETQYF. In DNA, the CDR3 is TGTGCCAGCAGTTTCATCGGCGGGAGAGAGACCCAGTACTTC.

The chain has TRBV28 and TRBJ2-3; D perhaps matches TRBD2 (7 bases). Germline V gene sequence: CDR1 MDHEN, CDR2 SYDVKM. The length of the CDR3 is 14 residues. The V gene lost 1 base and the J gene lost 9 bases, with 14 bases spanning the gap. CDR3 nucleotide sequence: TGTGCCAGCAGTTTATACGGGGGGCAGGGAACGCAGTATTTT. It is translated as CASSLYGGQGTQYF.

J is TRBJ2-4 and V is TRBV6-1, with 7 bases matching TRBD1. Trimming took 1 base from V and 0 from J; bases not matched to a gene: 6. Germline V gives CDR1 MNHNS, CDR2 SASEGT. The CDR3 has 17 amino acids. CDR3: CASSEEGTVIAKNIQYF. Written as DNA, the CDR3 is TGTGCCAGCAGTGAAGAAGGGACAGTTATAGCCAAAAACATTCAGTACTTC.

The rearrangement uses TRBV5-1 and TRBJ2-5, with 8 nucleotides matching TRBD2. The length of the CDR3 is 17 residues. The V and J ends lost 0 bases and 1 base, in that order; junction bases with no gene match: 8. Germline CDR1 and CDR2: SGHRS and YFSETQ. The CDR3 protein is CASSLAGGGSGQETQYF. The CDR3 DNA reads as TGCGCCAGCAGCTTGGCCGGGGGGGGGTCGGGCCAAGAGACCCAGTACTTC.

The chain carries TRBV5-6 and TRBJ2-5; TRBD2 agrees at 7 bases. The J call may be incorrect, as the DNA end agrees better with TRBJ2-7. The CDR3 is 14 amino acids. Germline V gene data show CDR1 as SGHDT and CDR2 as YYEEEE. The CDR3 sequence: CASSLAGLTYEQYF. The CDR3 DNA reads as TGTGCCAGCAGCTTGGCGGGACTAACCTACGAGCAGTACTTC.

The chain employs TRBV5-6 and TRBJ1-2; the match to TRBD1 covers 9 bases. The germline V gene encodes CDR1 SGHDT and CDR2 YYEEEE. The length of the CDR3 is 15 residues. V lost 0 bases to trimming and J lost 7 bases; unmatched junction nucleotides: 7. As DNA, the CDR3 is TGTGCCAGCAGCTTGGATTACAGGGGGCTGTTTGGCTACACCTTC. Protein: CASSLDYRGLFGYTF. Full variable domain (missing parts from reference TRBV5-6 and TRBJ1-2): DAGVTQSPTHLIKTRGQQVTLRCSPKSGHDTVSWYQQALGQGPQFIFQYYEEEERQRGNFPDRFSGHQFPNYSSELNVNALLLGDSALYLCASSLDYRGLFGYTFGSGTRLTVV.

The chain recombines TRBV5-1 with TRBJ2-1; 9 bases line up with TRBD2. J gave up 7 bases and V 4 bases, and 21 bases lay outside the gene matches. The CDR3 spans 19 residues. Germline CDR1 and CDR2: SGHRS and YFSETQ. DNA of the CDR3: TGCGCCAGCAGCCCCGGAACCCTGGGGAGGGGTAGCGGGAGAAATGAGCAGTTCTTC. Translated, it gives CASSPGTLGRGSGRNEQFF. Looking up the rest from reference TRBV5-1 and TRBJ2-1 gives the full variable domain: KAGVTQTPRYLIKTRGQQVTLSCSPISGHRSVSWYQQTPGQGLQFLFEYFSETQRNKGNFPGRFSGRQFSNSRSEMNVSTLELGDSALYLCASSPGTLGRGSGRNEQFFGPGTRLTVL.

The chain links TRBV5-8 to TRBJ2-5; a possible D gene is TRBD1 (6 bases). CDR1 SGHTS and CDR2 YDEGEE come from the germline V gene. V was shortened by 2 bases and J by 2 bases, with 13 bases between the two germline ends. This CDR3 has 15 amino acids. The CDR3 coding sequence is TGTGCCAGCAGCTTAGAAGGGCAGGGGCAAGAGACCCAGTACTTC. Its protein product is CASSLEGQGQETQYF. Full variable domain (rest looked up from reference TRBV5-8 and TRBJ2-5): EAGVTQSPTHLIKTRGQQATLRCSPISGHTSVYWYQQALGLGLQFLLWYDEGEERNRGNFPPRFSGRQFPNYSSELNVNALELEDSALYLCASSLEGQGQETQYFGPGTRLLVL.

CDR3: CASSTYGQGAFNEQFF. The CDR3 region has the DNA TGTGCCAGTAGTACTTACGGACAGGGGGCCTTCAATGAGCAGTTCTTC. The chain links TRBV19 to TRBJ2-1; 11 nucleotides match TRBD1. CDR3 length equals 16 residues. The J segment lost 6 bases and the V segment lost 4 bases, leaving 8 bases of the junction unmatched. Germline CDR1 reads LNHDA; CDR2 reads SQIVND (reference sequence).

The rearrangement links TRBV9 to TRBJ1-2, with 10 bases fitting TRBD1. Germline loops: CDR1 SGDLS, CDR2 YYNGEE. V lost 4 bases, J lost 3 bases, and 6 bases stayed unmatched. CDR3 length: 15 residues. The DNA of the CDR3 is TGTGCCAGCAGCCCGACGACAGGGGGCTACTATGGCTACACCTTC. As protein: CASSPTTGGYYGYTF.

This chain joins TRBV19 and TRBJ2-1; 11 bases fit TRBD1. The CDR3 runs to 15 residues. V dropped 6 bases and J dropped 7; count of bases not matched to a gene: 8. Germline lookup yields CDR1 LNHDA and CDR2 SQIVND (reference sequence). The CDR3 region is CASSKGGTGGNEQFF. In DNA, the CDR3 is TGTGCCAGTAGCAAAGGCGGGACAGGGGGGAATGAGCAGTTCTTC.

This chain links TRBV2 with TRBJ2-7; 9 positions agree with TRBD1. This CDR3 has 15 residues. The J segment lost 4 bases and the V segment lost 2 bases, leaving 6 bases of the junction unmatched. CDR1 is SNHLY, CDR2 FYNNEI, per germline. Here the CDR3 DNA reads TGTGCCAGCAGTGAAACGGGACAGGGAACTTACGAGCAGTACTTC. This encodes CASSETGQGTYEQYF.

CDR3 coding DNA: TGTGCCAGCAGTGGACAGGGGGCGTACTATGGCTACACCTTC. Amino acid sequence: CASSGQGAYYGYTF. The chain links TRBV6-6 to TRBJ1-2, with 11 bases that match TRBD1. V was pared by 5 bases and J by 3 bases, with 2 bases of the junction left unmatched. The CDR3 covers 14 residues. CDR1 is MNHNY, CDR2 SVGAGI, per germline (reference sequence).

The V and J genes are TRBV2 and TRBJ1-1, with a tentative D call TRBD1 (5 bases). Germline CDR1 and CDR2: SNHLY and FYNNEI. V lost 6 bases and J lost 4, with 18 bases in between. The CDR3 consists of 15 residues. This CDR3 is CASSSGRGMSTEAFF. CDR3 bases: TGTGCCAGCAGCTCGGGGCGGGGGATGAGCACTGAAGCTTTCTTT.

V usage is TRBV11-1 and J usage is TRBJ1-1; the D is unclear. This CDR3 spans 13 amino acids. Germline V lookup: CDR1 SGHAT, CDR2 FQDESV (reference sequence). Trimming shortened V by 2 bases and J by 1 base, and 5 bases separated the two germline ends. CDR3 protein: CASSLTANTEAFF. CDR3 sequence (DNA): TGTGCCAGCAGCTTAACAGCGAACACTGAAGCTTTCTTT.

This chain uses TRBV28 with TRBJ2-1; TRBD2 is a possible D gene (6 bases). From germline, CDR1 is MDHEN and CDR2 SYDVKM. The CDR3 totals 16 residues. V lost 5 bases and J lost 6, with 20 bases in between. CDR3 loop: CASSVVGGGSGNEQFF. The CDR3 bases are TGTGCCAGCAGTGTCGTTGGTGGGGGTAGCGGCAATGAGCAGTTCTTC.